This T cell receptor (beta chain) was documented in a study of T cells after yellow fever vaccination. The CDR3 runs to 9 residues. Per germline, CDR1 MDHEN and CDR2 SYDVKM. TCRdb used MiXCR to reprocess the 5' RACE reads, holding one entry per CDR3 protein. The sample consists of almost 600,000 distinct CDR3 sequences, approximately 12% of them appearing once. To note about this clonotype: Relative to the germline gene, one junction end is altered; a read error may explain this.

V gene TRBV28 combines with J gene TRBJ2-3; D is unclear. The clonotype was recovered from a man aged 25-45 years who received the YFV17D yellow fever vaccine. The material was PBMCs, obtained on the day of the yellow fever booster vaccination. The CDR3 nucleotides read TGTGCCAGCAAAGATACGCAGTATTTT. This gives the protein CASKDTQYF. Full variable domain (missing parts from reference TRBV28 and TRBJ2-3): DVKVTQSSRYLVKRTGEKVFLECVQDMDHENMFWYRQDPGLGLRLIYFSYDVKMKEKGDIPEGYSVSREKKERFSLILESASTNQTSMYLCASKDTQYFGPGTRLTVL.